This entry concerns a single T cell receptor beta chain. Its antigen is undetermined. These data come from a study of shared clonotypes between healthy human individuals. Study conclusions and caveats: The study found lower generation probabilities in non-shared clonotypes than in those shared by all four donors.

V was clipped by 4 bases and J by 4 bases, with 14 bases between them. The CDR3 runs 15 residues. Germline V gene lookup returns CDR1 SGHVS and CDR2 FNYEAQ. Here immunoSEQ multiplex PCR was the method, and the copy in TCRdb shows in-frame clones only, minus some. The sample gives 2,500,000 or so clones, 85% to 95% of which show up once; around 0.38% is in the top ten. Material for sequencing was naive CD4+ T cells from PBMCs. Subset meaning: CD45RA+ positively selected. This rearrangement joins TRBV7-6 to TRBJ2-1; TRBD2 might be the D (6 bases). The sequence came from a young man in good health. Some clones in this sample may be carry-over from other donors' samples. CDR3 protein: CASSYVEGRYNEQFF. The CDR3 DNA follows: TGTGCCAGCAGCTATGTGGAGGGCAGATACAATGAGCAGTTCTTC.